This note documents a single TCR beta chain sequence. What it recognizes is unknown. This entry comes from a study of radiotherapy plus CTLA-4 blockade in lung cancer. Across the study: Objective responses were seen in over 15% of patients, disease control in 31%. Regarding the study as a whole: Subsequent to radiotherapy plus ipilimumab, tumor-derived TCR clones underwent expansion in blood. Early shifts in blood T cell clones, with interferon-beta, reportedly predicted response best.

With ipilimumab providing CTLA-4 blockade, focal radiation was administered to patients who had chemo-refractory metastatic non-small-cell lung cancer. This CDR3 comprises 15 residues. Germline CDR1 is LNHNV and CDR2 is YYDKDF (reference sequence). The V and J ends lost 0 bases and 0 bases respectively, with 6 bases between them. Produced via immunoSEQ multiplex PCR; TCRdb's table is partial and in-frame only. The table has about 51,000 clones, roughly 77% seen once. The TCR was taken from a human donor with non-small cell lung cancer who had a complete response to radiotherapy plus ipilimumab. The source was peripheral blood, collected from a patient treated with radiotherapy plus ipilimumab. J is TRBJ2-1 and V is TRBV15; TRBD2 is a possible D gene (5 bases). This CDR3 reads CATSRDAGSYNEQFF. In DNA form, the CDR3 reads TGTGCCACCAGCAGAGATGCGGGCTCCTACAATGAGCAGTTCTTC.